The following is a T cell receptor beta chain sequence with its context. The antigen is undetermined. This sample is part of a study of graft-versus-host responses after intestinal transplantation. Trimming took 8 bases from V and 7 from J, leaving 9 bases between them. The CDR3 loop spans 11 amino acids. Germline CDR1 is MNHNY and CDR2 is SVGAGI (reference sequence). TCRdb's copy holds only in-frame clones and misses some; the assay was immunoSEQ multiplex PCR. The sample has 62,000 or so clones; roughly 90% are singletons. Sequencing was performed on unstimulated CD8+ T cells sorted from spleen or lymph node cells, taken before transplant. This sequence was found in a human donor who was the organ donor for an intestinal transplant. This rearrangement joins TRBV6-6 to TRBJ1-5; D is possibly TRBD1 (5 bases). CDR3 loop: CASGWGQPQHF. CDR3 DNA: TGTGCCAGCGGTTGGGGCCAGCCCCAGCATTTT.